These 27 T cell receptor beta chains were all obtained from the same sample, sequenced in a study of vaccination effects on CD4 cells after COVID-19 (dated by TCRdb to between 2020 and 2023). The library relied on the immunoSEQ multiplex PCR assay. The table comes from immuneACCESS by way of TCRdb, which keeps in-frame sequences with V and J called. Part of the clones is missing from these tables; in studies checked, under half for an unresolved V gene and the rest for unknown reasons. This sample lists roughly 31,000 clones; approximately 63% were detected once. About 3.8% of the sample lies in the top ten. These TCRs are of unknown antigen specificity. After 10 days of culture, CD4+ T cells were isolated with the EasySep CD4+ T cell isolation kit. The material was CD4+ T cells from PBMCs cultured without peptide, obtained before COVID-19 vaccination. The source is a human donor who received a COVID-19 vaccine.

This rearrangement joins TRBV6-4 to TRBJ2-1, with 12 bases fitting TRBD2. Germline CDR1 and CDR2: MRHNA and SNTAGT. This CDR3 contains 15 residues. The V and J ends lost 5 bases and 6 bases, in that order; junction bases with no gene match: 5. CDR3 protein: CASSLAGGRGNEQFF. Here the CDR3 DNA reads TGTGCCAGCAGTCTAGCGGGAGGGAGAGGCAATGAGCAGTTCTTC.

Only one count was recorded for this clone. This chain joins TRBV5-1 and TRBJ2-3; maybe TRBD2 (6 bases). This CDR3 comprises 16 residues. Germline V gene data show CDR1 as SGHRS and CDR2 as YFSETQ. Trimming left V 4 bases short and J 1 base short, with 16 bases between. The CDR3 nucleotides read TGCGCCAGCAGCCCGCCGGTTTTAGCGGGCACAGATACGCAGTATTTT. Amino acid sequence: CASSPPVLAGTDTQYF.

This CDR3 reads CASPADGGNSYEQYF. CDR3 DNA sequence: TGTGCCTCCCCGGCGGATGGGGGTAACTCCTACGAGCAGTACTTC. The chain has TRBV30 and TRBJ2-7, with D perhaps given as TRBD1 or TRBD2 (5 bases each). V gave up 7 bases and J gave up 0 bases, with 19 bases separating them. The CDR3 runs to 15 residues. Per the germline V gene, CDR1 is GTSNPN and CDR2 is SVGIG (reference sequence).

On this clone itself: Germline is not matched at one junction end, which may reflect a read error. The rearrangement joins TRBV7-8 to TRBJ1-2; possibly TRBD1 for D (5 bases). The CDR3 contains 13 residues. CDR1 SGHVS and CDR2 FQNEAQ come from the germline V gene. The CDR3 reads CASSVATEYGYTF. CDR3 DNA: TGTGCCAGCAGCGTAGCGACAGAATATGGCTACACCTTC.

The chain carries TRBV19 and TRBJ2-3, with 16 nucleotides matching TRBD2. Germline CDR1 LNHDA, CDR2 SQIVND (reference sequence). The CDR3 loop spans 20 amino acids. The V gene end was trimmed by 5 bases and the J gene end by 0 bases; junction bases not matched to a gene: 11. CDR3 protein: CASSPMGLAGGPASTDTQYF. The CDR3 DNA reads as TGTGCCAGTAGTCCAATGGGACTAGCGGGGGGGCCAGCTAGCACAGATACGCAGTATTTT.

The V and J genes are TRBV2 and TRBJ2-7, with 10 bases identical to TRBD2. Germline CDR1 SNHLY, CDR2 FYNNEI. Trimming removed 6 bases from V and 4 bases from J; junction bases left unmatched: 3. The CDR3 has 13 amino acids. CDR3 in amino acids: CASRGSGRYEQYF. The CDR3 DNA sequence: TGTGCCAGCAGGGGTAGCGGGAGGTACGAGCAGTACTTC.

This sequence joins TRBV14 and TRBJ2-5; D gene unclear. Germline lookup yields CDR1 SGHDN and CDR2 FVKESK. Deletions cut 3 bases from V and 1 base from J, with 9 bases between. The length of the CDR3 is 14 residues. The CDR3 DNA follows: TGTGCCAGCAGCCATCAACCCTTCCAAGAGACCCAGTACTTC. Translated, it gives CASSHQPFQETQYF.

This rearrangement joins TRBV5-1 to TRBJ2-1, with 8 positions matching TRBD2. J gave up 4 bases and V 0 bases, and 6 bases lay outside the gene matches. Germline V gives CDR1 SGHRS, CDR2 YFSETQ. The CDR3 runs 16 residues. Written as DNA, the CDR3 is TGCGCCAGCAGCTTGGCCCTAGTAGCGGGGTACAATGAGCAGTTCTTC. Amino acid sequence: CASSLALVAGYNEQFF.

The chain links TRBV4-1 to TRBJ1-2, with D maybe TRBD1 (6 bases). V was pared by 2 bases and J by 4 bases, with 11 bases between. The V gene's germline CDR1 is MGHRA and CDR2 YSYEKL. The CDR3 has 14 residues. The CDR3 loop reads CASSQSTGSYGYTF. The CDR3 DNA reads as TGCGCCAGCAGCCAATCAACAGGGAGCTATGGCTACACCTTC.

This chain connects TRBV2 to TRBJ2-2, with 8 bases identical to TRBD2. The CDR3 runs to 17 residues. The V segment lost 5 bases and the J segment 4 bases; nucleotides outside the gene matches: 12. Per the germline V gene, CDR1 is SNHLY and CDR2 is FYNNEI. In DNA, the CDR3 is TGTGCCAGCAGTAACTCCCCGGGGACTAGAGCCACCGGGGAGCTGTTTTTT. Translating it yields CASSNSPGTRATGELFF.

The chain uses TRBV25-1 and TRBJ2-3; D is unclear. The CDR3 loop spans 12 amino acids. The germline V gene encodes CDR1 MGHDK and CDR2 SYGVNS. The V gene lost 4 bases and the J gene lost 3 bases, with 5 bases spanning the gap. The CDR3 loop reads CASSVRTDTQYF. The DNA of the CDR3 is TGTGCCAGCAGTGTCCGGACAGATACGCAGTATTTT.

This sequence joins TRBV7-6 and TRBJ2-2; the match to TRBD2 covers 8 bases. V lost 6 bases, J lost 1 base, and 4 bases stayed unmatched. The CDR3 sequence is 15 residues long. Germline V gives CDR1 SGHVS, CDR2 FNYEAQ. In DNA form, the CDR3 reads TGTGCCAGCAGGGCTACTAGCGGGAACACCGGGGAGCTGTTTTTT. As protein: CASRATSGNTGELFF.

The chain recombines TRBV5-1 with TRBJ1-6, with 8 bases matching TRBD1. V lost 0 bases to trimming and J lost 10 bases; unmatched junction nucleotides: 6. Germline values: CDR1 SGHRS, CDR2 YFSETQ. The CDR3 is made up of 15 amino acids. CDR3 amino acids: CASSLGATGASPLHF. CDR3 in DNA: TGCGCCAGCAGCTTGGGGGCGACAGGGGCCTCACCCCTCCACTTT.

CDR3 coding DNA: TGTGCCAGCAGCATTGATATGAGACCCCACGTAGATACGCAGTATTTT. Amino acids: CASSIDMRPHVDTQYF. The chain employs TRBV5-4 and TRBJ2-3; D remains ambiguous. Germline V CDR1 and CDR2: SGHNT, YYREEE (reference sequence). This CDR3 has 16 residues. With 4 bases removed from V and 5 bases from J, the gap between germline ends came to 20 bases.

This chain links TRBV6-5 with TRBJ2-1; 7 bases line up with TRBD2. CDR3 length: 13 amino acids. The germline CDR1 and CDR2 sequences are MNHEY and SVGAGI. V lost 8 bases, J lost 0 bases, and 1 base stayed unmatched. CDR3 sequence (DNA): TGTGCCAGCCGCGGGAGCTCCTACAATGAGCAGTTCTTC. As protein: CASRGSSYNEQFF.

The chain has TRBV7-2 and TRBJ2-1; perhaps TRBD2 as D (6 bases). The length of the CDR3 is 15 residues. Germline V gene data show CDR1 as SGHTA and CDR2 as FQGNSA. V gave up 5 bases and J gave up 7 bases, with 18 bases separating them. In DNA form, the CDR3 reads TGTGCCAGCAGCCCCTGGTCAGGAGGGGTTAATGAGCAGTTCTTC. Amino acid sequence: CASSPWSGGVNEQFF.

This sequence joins TRBV5-4 and TRBJ2-5; D call uncertain. The germline V gene has CDR1 SGHNT and CDR2 YYREEE (reference sequence). V lost 5 bases and J lost 2, with 13 bases in between. This CDR3 has 14 amino acids. The CDR3: CASSKEALQETQYF. The DNA for the CDR3 is TGTGCCAGCAGTAAGGAAGCGTTGCAAGAGACCCAGTACTTC.

The gene calls are TRBV19 and TRBJ2-5; TRBD1 aligns across 8 bases. The germline V gene has CDR1 LNHDA and CDR2 SQIVND (reference sequence). The junction had 15 bases not matched to a gene; V was cut back by 4 bases and J by 5 bases. The CDR3 has 17 amino acids. The CDR3 protein is CASSTRTGLEGRETQYF. The CDR3 DNA reads as TGTGCCAGTAGTACCCGGACAGGGCTAGAAGGCCGGGAGACCCAGTACTTC.

This clone was recorded only once. V gene TRBV15 combines with J gene TRBJ2-3, with 8 bases fitting TRBD2. Trimming cost V 4 bases and J 2 bases; bases outside gene matches: 11. CDR3 length: 17 amino acids. CDR1 LNHNV and CDR2 YYDKDF come from the germline V gene (reference sequence). CDR3 DNA sequence: TGTGCCACCAGCACCGGTGTTACTAGCGGAAACACAGATACGCAGTATTTT. It encodes CATSTGVTSGNTDTQYF.

This clone was seen a few times. The chain couples TRBV19 to TRBJ2-1; D is possibly TRBD1 or TRBD2 (5 bases each). This CDR3 region has 16 residues. V lost 5 bases and J lost 4, with 18 bases in between. Germline values: CDR1 LNHDA, CDR2 SQIVND (reference sequence). In DNA form, the CDR3 reads TGTGCCAGTAGTCTACAAGCCGGGACGGAGTACAATGAGCAGTTCTTC. As protein: CASSLQAGTEYNEQFF.

The rearrangement joins TRBV6-1 to TRBJ1-2; D is perhaps TRBD1 (6 bases). The CDR3 consists of 16 residues. V dropped 0 bases and J dropped 7 bases, with 18 bases sitting between them. CDR1 and CDR2 (germline): MNHNS, SASEGT. The CDR3 DNA sequence: TGTGCCAGCAGTGAAGCCCAGGGGATCCAAGGAGGTGGCTACACCTTC. Translated: CASSEAQGIQGGGYTF.

The chain joins TRBV3-1 (or the pseudogene TRBV3-2) to TRBJ2-5, with 9 nucleotides matching TRBD2. This CDR3 contains 14 residues. The germline gives CDR1 LGHDT, CDR2 YNNKEL (reference sequence). Trimming at V came to 1 base and at J to 4 bases, leaving 1 base not matched to a gene. CDR3 sequence reads: CASSQGGGGETQYF. The DNA of the CDR3 is TGTGCCAGCAGCCAAGGCGGGGGGGGAGAGACCCAGTACTTC.

The V and J genes are TRBV5-4 and TRBJ2-3; D is unclear. The V gene's germline CDR1 is SGHNT and CDR2 YYREEE (reference sequence). V lost 2 bases, J lost 4 bases, and 11 bases lay in between. This CDR3 comprises 14 residues. The CDR3 DNA follows: TGTGCCAGCAGCTTACCTCACACGCCAGATACGCAGTATTTT. Its translation: CASSLPHTPDTQYF.

The rearrangement links TRBV11-2 to TRBJ2-4; D is unresolved. The CDR3 runs to 16 residues. V was pared by 0 bases and J by 8 bases, with 17 bases between. Per the germline V gene, CDR1 is SGHAT and CDR2 is FQNNGV. CDR3 DNA sequence: TGTGCCAGCAGCTTAGATCCCGACACCGGTCATGACATTCAGTACTTC. This codes for CASSLDPDTGHDIQYF.

The gene calls are TRBV29-1 and TRBJ1-1, with D possibly matching TRBD1 (6 bases). Germline assignment: CDR1 SQVTM and CDR2 ANQGSEA. This CDR3 region has 14 residues. The V end lost 6 bases, the J end lost 4 bases, and 18 bases lay between the germline ends. CDR3 region: CSVLPPSRGTEAFF. CDR3 bases: TGCAGCGTCCTGCCCCCAAGCAGGGGCACTGAAGCTTTCTTT. Combining the CDR3 with reference TRBV29-1 and TRBJ1-1 gives the whole variable domain SAVISQKPSRDICQRGTSLTIQCQVDSQVTMMFWYRQQPGQSLTLIATANQGSEATYESGFVIDKFPISRPNLTFSTLTVSNMSPEDSSIYLCSVLPPSRGTEAFFGQGTRLTVV.

The CDR3 sequence is CASSLGGEKTQYF. The CDR3 DNA reads as TGTGCCAGCAGCTTAGGGGGCGAAAAGACCCAGTACTTC. The V and J genes are TRBV11-3 and TRBJ2-5, with D possibly being TRBD1 (5 bases). The V gene's germline CDR1 is SGHNT and CDR2 YENEEA. This CDR3 comprises 13 residues. With 1 base removed from V and 6 bases from J, the gap between germline ends came to 9 bases.

This chain connects TRBV23-1 to TRBJ1-5; possibly TRBD1 for D (5 bases). TRBV23-1 is an ORF, and what it does is uncertain. The CDR3 runs to 13 residues. V lost 6 bases, J lost 7 bases, and 13 bases lay in between. The CDR3, as DNA: TGCGCCAGCAGCCTAGAGGGGCTGCAGCCCCAGCATTTT. Its translation: CASSLEGLQPQHF.